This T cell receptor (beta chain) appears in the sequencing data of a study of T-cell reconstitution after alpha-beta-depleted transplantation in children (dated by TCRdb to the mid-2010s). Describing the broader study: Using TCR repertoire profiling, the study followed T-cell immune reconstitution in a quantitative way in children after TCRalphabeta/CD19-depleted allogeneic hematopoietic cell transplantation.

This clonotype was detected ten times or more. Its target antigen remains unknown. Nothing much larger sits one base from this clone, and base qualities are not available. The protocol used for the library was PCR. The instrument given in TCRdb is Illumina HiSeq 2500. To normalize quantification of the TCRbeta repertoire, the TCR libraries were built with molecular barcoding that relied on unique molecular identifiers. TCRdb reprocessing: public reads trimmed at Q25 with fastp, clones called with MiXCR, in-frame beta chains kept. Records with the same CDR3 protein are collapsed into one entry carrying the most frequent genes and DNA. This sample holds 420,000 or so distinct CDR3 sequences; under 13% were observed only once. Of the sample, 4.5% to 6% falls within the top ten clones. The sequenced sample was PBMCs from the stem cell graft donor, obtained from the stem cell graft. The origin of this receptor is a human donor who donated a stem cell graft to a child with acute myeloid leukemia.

The CDR3 loop reads CASSPDRYNQPQHF. The nucleotide sequence reads TGTGCCAGCTCACCAGACAGGTACAATCAGCCCCAGCATTTT. The chain is assembled from TRBV18 and TRBJ1-5; 6 matching bases give a weak D call of TRBD1. The junction carries 8 bases between V and J, which are trimmed by 2 bases and 3 bases respectively. The germline V gene encodes CDR1 KGHSH and CDR2 LQKENI. The CDR3 starts with the cysteine, ends with the phenylalanine, and has 14 residues. CDR3 DNA is the only sequence kept; it has 42 bases, read in frame from the first base.